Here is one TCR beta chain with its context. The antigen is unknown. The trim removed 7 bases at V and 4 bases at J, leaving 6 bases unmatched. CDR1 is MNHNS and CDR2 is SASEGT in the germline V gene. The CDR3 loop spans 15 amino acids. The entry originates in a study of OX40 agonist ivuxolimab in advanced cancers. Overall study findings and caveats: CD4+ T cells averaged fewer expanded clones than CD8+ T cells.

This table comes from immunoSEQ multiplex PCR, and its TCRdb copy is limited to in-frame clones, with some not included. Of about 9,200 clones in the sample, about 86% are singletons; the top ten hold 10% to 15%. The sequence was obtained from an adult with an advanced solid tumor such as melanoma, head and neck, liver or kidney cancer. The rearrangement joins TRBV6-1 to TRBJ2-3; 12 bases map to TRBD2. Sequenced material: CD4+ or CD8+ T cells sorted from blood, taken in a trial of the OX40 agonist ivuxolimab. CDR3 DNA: TGTGCCAGCATTTCTAGCGGGGGGGCATCAGATACGCAGTATTTT. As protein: CASISSGGASDTQYF.